Given below is one T cell receptor (beta chain) in context. What it recognizes is unknown. The sample originates from a study of blood T cells in healthy people across ages. Germline lookup yields CDR1 SGDLS and CDR2 YYNGEE. The CDR3 is 14 amino acids. V lost 2 bases and J lost 7, with 15 bases in between. General observations from the study: It was held that the diversity estimates obtained from one million T cells were underestimates. Donors of long life had a larger count of naive CD4+ cells and greater diversity than aged donors.

Through a sample-barcoded 5' primer and a J-beta primer mix, a second PCR was run for about 6 to 11 cycles. TCRdb redid the calling of the 5' RACE reads with MiXCR, one entry per CDR3 protein. The sample contains about 680,000 distinct CDR3 sequences, around half of which appear only once. This TCR was recovered from a woman aged 55-70 years in good health. Sequencing was carried out using blood. The chain has TRBV9 and TRBJ1-2; D is uncertain. This CDR3 reads CASSVGGQYIGYTF. CDR3 nucleotide sequence: TGTGCCAGCAGCGTCGGCGGGCAGTACATTGGCTACACCTTC.